What follows is one TCR beta chain and its context. This sample is part of a study of beta chain features in type 1 diabetes. Every bit of the isolated RNA underwent reverse transcription, so sequencing read expressed TCRB transcripts. Assay: immunoSEQ multiplex PCR; the TCRdb copy retains only in-frame clones and omits some. The table has about 350,000 clones, 15% to 20% seen once. The CDR3 is 13 residues long. The germline gives CDR1 SGHNT, CDR2 YYREEE (reference sequence). V lost 0 bases and J 1 base, leaving 4 bases between the germline ends. What was sequenced was naive CD4+ T cells from blood. The chain joins TRBV5-4 to TRBJ2-5, with D hard to call. This TCR derives from a young woman in good health. CDR3 DNA: TGTGCCAGCAGCTTGGTTAGCCAAGAGACCCAGTACTTC. Amino acids: CASSLVSQETQYF.